These 25 T cell receptor beta chains came from one sample sequenced in a study of cytomegalovirus exposure and HLA in healthy donors. 13 Jbeta primers and 60 Vbeta primers were used for the PCR. Profiled with immunoSEQ multiplex PCR; TCRdb holds only in-frame clones, not every one. The sample consists of 100,000 or so clones, about four fifths of them appearing once. Source material: PBMCs. Receptor source: a man aged 35-49 years in good health and CMV-seropositive.

This clone was observed a few times. The chain uses TRBV6-5 and TRBJ2-3; TRBD2 aligns across 11 bases. The CDR3 runs to 14 residues. The V gene's germline CDR1 is MNHEY and CDR2 SVGAGI. The J segment lost 1 base and the V segment lost 9 bases, leaving 3 bases of the junction unmatched. CDR3 sequence: CASLLAGGTDTQYF. CDR3 bases: TGTGCCAGTTTACTAGCGGGAGGCACAGATACGCAGTATTTT.

V is TRBV10-1 and J is TRBJ2-7, with TRBD2 identical over 13 bases. This CDR3 is 15 amino acids long. Unmatched junction bases numbered 2, after V lost 2 bases and J lost 4 bases. Germline CDR1 and CDR2: WNHNN and SYGVQD (reference sequence). CDR3 loop: CASSEGTSGMYEQYF. The CDR3 coding sequence is TGCGCCAGCAGTGAGGGGACTAGCGGGATGTACGAGCAGTACTTC.

The V gene is TRBV19, the J gene TRBJ2-7; TRBD1 is a possible D gene (6 bases). The CDR3 contains 14 residues. Per germline, CDR1 LNHDA and CDR2 SQIVND (reference sequence). Trimming shortened V by 7 bases and J by 4 bases, and 17 bases separated the two germline ends. The CDR3 region is CASTKTSRGYEQYF. The DNA for the CDR3 is TGTGCCAGTACCAAAACCTCGAGGGGGTACGAGCAGTACTTC. The entire variable domain, with the rest obtained from reference TRBV19 and TRBJ2-7, is as follows: DGGITQSPKYLFRKEGQNVTLSCEQNLNHDAMYWYRQDPGQGLRLIYYSQIVNDFQKGDIAEGYSVSREKKESFPLTVTSAQKNPTAFYLCASTKTSRGYEQYFGPGTRLTVT.

This clone came up once. The chain combines TRBV5-1 with TRBJ2-3; 9 nucleotides align to TRBD1. CDR3 length: 15 amino acids. Looked up from germline, CDR1 is SGHRS and CDR2 is YFSETQ. V shed 2 bases, J shed 4 bases, and the junction held 5 bases outside the gene matches. The CDR3 DNA follows: TGCGCCAGCAGCTTTGGGACAGGGTCCCCAGATACGCAGTATTTT. It is translated as CASSFGTGSPDTQYF.

This chain uses TRBV5-1 with TRBJ2-5; a weak D match, TRBD1 (6 bases). This CDR3 contains 14 residues. V gave up 4 bases and J gave up 0 bases, with 10 bases separating them. Germline-derived CDR1 and CDR2 are SGHRS and YFSETQ. The CDR3 DNA is TGCGCCAGCAGCGCCCAGGGGTACCAAGAGACCCAGTACTTC. As protein: CASSAQGYQETQYF. The full variable domain, completed using reference TRBV5-1 and TRBJ2-5, is KAGVTQTPRYLIKTRGQQVTLSCSPISGHRSVSWYQQTPGQGLQFLFEYFSETQRNKGNFPGRFSGRQFSNSRSEMNVSTLELGDSALYLCASSAQGYQETQYFGPGTRLLVL.

The chain couples TRBV27 to TRBJ1-1, with 9 positions matching TRBD1. CDR1 is MNHEY, CDR2 SMNVEV, per germline (reference sequence). V was pared by 5 bases and J by 8 bases, with 9 bases of the junction left unmatched. The length of the CDR3 is 14 residues. The CDR3 here is CASSKQGARAEAFF. The CDR3 DNA follows: TGTGCCAGCAGTAAACAGGGGGCTCGGGCCGAAGCTTTCTTT.

This chain uses TRBV27 with TRBJ1-1, with 8 positions matching TRBD1. This CDR3 spans 15 amino acids. Trimming took 4 bases from V and 4 from J; bases not matched to a gene: 8. Germline assignment: CDR1 MNHEY and CDR2 SMNVEV (reference sequence). The CDR3 sequence: CASSSMTGASTEAFF. The CDR3 nucleotides are TGTGCCAGCAGTTCCATGACAGGGGCAAGCACTGAAGCTTTCTTT.

This clone has more than one count but fewer than ten. The genes are TRBV30 and TRBJ1-5; 8 positions agree with TRBD1. The CDR3 totals 15 residues. V shed 2 bases and J 7 bases; nucleotides not matched to a gene: 10. CDR1 and CDR2 (germline): GTSNPN, SVGIG (reference sequence). The CDR3 bases are TGTGCCTGGAGTTATAAGGACAGGGAGACCCAGCCCCAGCATTTT. Amino acid sequence: CAWSYKDRETQPQHF.

The chain joins TRBV5-5 to TRBJ1-5, with no clear D. Germline V lookup: CDR1 SGHKS, CDR2 YYEKEE (reference sequence). V dropped 1 base and J dropped 0 bases, with 8 bases sitting between them. The CDR3 is 15 amino acids. The CDR3 sequence: CASSLQAYSNQPQHF. DNA of the CDR3: TGTGCCAGCAGCTTGCAGGCGTATAGCAATCAGCCCCAGCATTTT.

The chain has TRBV28 and TRBJ2-3; 10 bases are a match to TRBD1. The CDR3 is 15 residues long. In germline, CDR1 is MDHEN, CDR2 SYDVKM. V gave up 6 bases and J gave up 4 bases; unmatched junction bases: 7. The CDR3 spells CASSLRTGGPDTQYF. The CDR3 DNA sequence: TGTGCCAGCAGCCTTCGGACAGGGGGACCAGATACGCAGTATTTT.

V and J are TRBV5-1 and TRBJ2-1; 7 bases are a match to TRBD2. Germline values: CDR1 SGHRS, CDR2 YFSETQ. Losses at the gene ends were 0 bases for V and 2 bases for J; bases not matched to a gene: 5. The CDR3 loop spans 16 amino acids. As DNA, the CDR3 is TGCGCCAGCAGCTTGGTGGCCAGCGGGACCTACAATGAGCAGTTCTTC. Its protein product is CASSLVASGTYNEQFF.

The chain links TRBV29-1 to TRBJ2-1; 9 nucleotides agree with TRBD1. V shed 8 bases, J shed 3 bases, and the junction held 8 bases outside the gene matches. CDR3 length equals 14 residues. The V gene's germline CDR1 is SQVTM and CDR2 ANQGSEA. CDR3 amino acids: CSSTDRGFYNEQFF. The CDR3, as DNA: TGCAGCTCGACGGACAGGGGATTCTACAATGAGCAGTTCTTC.

This clone was detected a few times. V gene TRBV30 combines with J gene TRBJ1-1, with D possibly matching TRBD1 (5 bases). V dropped 7 bases and J dropped 9 bases, with 18 bases sitting between them. The CDR3 has 12 amino acids. Germline CDR1 is GTSNPN and CDR2 is SVGIG (reference sequence). CDR3 coding DNA: TGTGCCTTGCGGACCGCCGGGGGTCAAGCTTTCTTT. Translating gives CALRTAGGQAFF. The entire variable domain, with the rest obtained from reference TRBV30 and TRBJ1-1, is as follows: SQTIHQWPATLVQPVGSPLSLECTVEGTSNPNLYWYRQAAGRGLQLLFYSVGIGQISSEVPQNLSASRPQDRQFILSSKKLLLSDSGFYLCALRTAGGQAFFGQGTRLTVV.

The J gene is TRBJ1-1, the V gene TRBV5-1, with 11 bases fitting TRBD1. There are 16 residues in the CDR3. Germline V lookup: CDR1 SGHRS, CDR2 YFSETQ. The junction had 3 bases not matched to a gene; V was cut back by 0 bases and J by 2 bases. CDR3 DNA: TGCGCCAGCAGCTTGGAGGGACAGGGGGGAAACACTGAAGCTTTCTTT. This codes for CASSLEGQGGNTEAFF.

The gene calls are TRBV6-1 and TRBJ2-1; 10 nucleotides agree with TRBD1. Per the germline V gene, CDR1 is MNHNS and CDR2 is SASEGT. The length of the CDR3 is 14 residues. J was trimmed by 10 bases and V by 5 bases; bases with no gene match: 8. CDR3 DNA sequence: TGTGCCAGCAGTCAGACTGGGACAGGGGTCGAGCAGTTCTTC. The encoded protein is CASSQTGTGVEQFF.

This chain joins TRBV6-1 and TRBJ1-1; D gene ambiguous. The CDR3 runs 15 residues. Trimming left V 7 bases short and J 4 bases short, with 19 bases between. From germline, CDR1 is MNHNS and CDR2 SASEGT. CDR3 amino acids: CASKQPRMSSTEAFF. CDR3 nucleotide sequence: TGTGCCAGCAAACAACCGAGGATGTCTAGCACTGAAGCTTTCTTT.

CDR3 in amino acids: CASSLSGGGQPQHF. The DNA of the CDR3 is TGTGCCAGCAGTTTATCAGGGGGTGGGCAGCCCCAGCATTTT. V is TRBV27 and J is TRBJ1-5; D perhaps matches TRBD1 (6 bases). Looked up from germline, CDR1 is MNHEY and CDR2 is SMNVEV (reference sequence). The CDR3 sequence is 14 residues long. With 0 bases removed from V and 7 bases from J, the gap between germline ends came to 10 bases.

In its sample, this clone was seen once. In DNA, the CDR3 is TGCGCCAGCAGTGAGCCGGGAGGTGAAGCTTTCTTT. Translating gives CASSEPGGEAFF. The chain uses TRBV10-2 and TRBJ1-1; D ambiguous. Trimming left V 2 bases short and J 7 bases short, with 8 bases between. This CDR3 has 12 residues. Germline CDR1 reads WSHSY; CDR2 reads SAAADI.

The gene calls are TRBV11-2 and TRBJ2-2; D might be TRBD2 (5 bases). The CDR3 sequence is 15 residues long. V lost 1 base and J lost 1, with 7 bases in between. From germline, CDR1 is SGHAT and CDR2 FQNNGV. CDR3 sequence: CASSLGGLNTGELFF. The CDR3 DNA reads TGTGCCAGCAGCTTAGGAGGGTTGAACACCGGGGAGCTGTTTTTT.

The chain uses TRBV28 and TRBJ2-1; TRBD1 matches at 9 bases. Losses at the gene ends were 5 bases for V and 5 bases for J; bases not matched to a gene: 10. The CDR3 loop spans 16 amino acids. Germline V lookup: CDR1 MDHEN, CDR2 SYDVKM. The CDR3 here is CASSLLPGQGHNEQFF. CDR3 coding DNA: TGTGCCAGCAGTCTTTTACCGGGACAGGGCCACAATGAGCAGTTCTTC.

The gene calls are TRBV19 and TRBJ2-3; D not certain. V was clipped by 8 bases and J by 5 bases, with 2 bases between them. Germline V gene sequence: CDR1 LNHDA, CDR2 SQIVND (reference sequence). This CDR3 has 9 amino acids. The CDR3 DNA reads as TGTGCCAGTCAAGATACGCAGTATTTT. It yields the protein CASQDTQYF.

The chain employs TRBV18 and TRBJ1-2; a weak D match, TRBD1 (6 bases). Germline CDR1 is KGHSH and CDR2 is LQKENI. This CDR3 has 16 amino acids. V was shortened by 3 bases and J by 4 bases, with 18 bases between the two germline ends. CDR3 region: CASSPQPATGFYGYTF. CDR3 bases: TGTGCCAGCTCACCCCAACCGGCGACAGGATTCTATGGCTACACCTTC.

This chain uses TRBV2 with TRBJ1-1; possibly TRBD1 for D (5 bases). Germline CDR1 SNHLY, CDR2 FYNNEI. This CDR3 contains 16 residues. The V and J ends lost 2 bases and 0 bases respectively, with 13 bases between them. This CDR3 is CASSEFAPGMNTEAFF. The DNA of the CDR3 is TGTGCCAGCAGTGAATTCGCGCCAGGGATGAACACTGAAGCTTTCTTT.

The chain links TRBV9 to TRBJ1-2; TRBD1 matches at 7 bases. CDR1 is SGDLS and CDR2 is YYNGEE in the germline V gene. The CDR3 runs 14 residues. The junction had 10 bases not matched to a gene; V was cut back by 4 bases and J by 7 bases. The CDR3 DNA is TGTGCCAGCAGCCAAATCTCAGGGGGAGGTGGCTACACCTTC. As protein: CASSQISGGGGYTF.

The chain carries TRBV2 and TRBJ2-5; the match to TRBD1 covers 8 bases. V shed 2 bases, J shed 9 bases, and the junction held 14 bases outside the gene matches. Germline V gives CDR1 SNHLY, CDR2 FYNNEI. This CDR3 region has 16 residues. The CDR3 DNA sequence: TGTGCCAGCAGTGAAACGTTGGACAGGGTTGAGCGGGCCCAGTACTTC. It specifies CASSETLDRVERAQYF.